This entry describes one T cell receptor beta chain. These data come from a study of blood T cell repertoires in COVID-19. As for the study in general: Spain, Italy and the United States supplied samples that represented acute and convalescent COVID-19. PBMCs, B-cell-depleted T cells, or T cells provided the cDNA or gDNA that made up the material.

The CDR3 runs to 17 residues. Germline V gives CDR1 SGHDN, CDR2 FVKESK. Trimming shortened V by 1 base and J by 7 bases, and 17 bases separated the two germline ends. During active infection, Seattle patients enrolled and were then monitored through disease. In the original processing: Reference gene primer amplification gave nucleated cell count estimates. The method was immunoSEQ multiplex PCR; TCRdb's version includes in-frame clones alone and lacks a portion of them. V, J and clone size derive from that table, while D and trimming were established from the DNA sequence. The sample includes 150,000 or so clones, around 85% of them seen just once.

Input material: peripheral blood. The origin of this receptor is a man aged 55 to 69 with COVID-19, enrolled during active disease. The rearrangement links TRBV14 to TRBJ1-6, with D possibly matching TRBD1 (5 bases). DNA of the CDR3: TGTGCCAGCAGCCAAGTAACAGTTGGGGCCTCGAATTCACCCCTCCACTTT. This sequence encodes CASSQVTVGASNSPLHF.